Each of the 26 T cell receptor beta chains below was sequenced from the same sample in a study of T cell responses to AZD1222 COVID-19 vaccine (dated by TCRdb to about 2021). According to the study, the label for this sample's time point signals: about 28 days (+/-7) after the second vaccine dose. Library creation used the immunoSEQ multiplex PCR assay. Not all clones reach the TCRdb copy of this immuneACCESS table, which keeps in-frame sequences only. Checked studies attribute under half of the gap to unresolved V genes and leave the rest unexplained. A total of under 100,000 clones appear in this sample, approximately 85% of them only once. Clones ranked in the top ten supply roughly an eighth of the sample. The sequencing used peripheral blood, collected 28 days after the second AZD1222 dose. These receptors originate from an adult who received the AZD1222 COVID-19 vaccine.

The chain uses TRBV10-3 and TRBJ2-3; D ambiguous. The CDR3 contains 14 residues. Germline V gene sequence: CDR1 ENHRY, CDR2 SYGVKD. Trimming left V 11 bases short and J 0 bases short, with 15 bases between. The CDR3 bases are TGTGCCTCACAAAGAGTAGGGAGCACAGATACGCAGTATTTT. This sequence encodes CASQRVGSTDTQYF.

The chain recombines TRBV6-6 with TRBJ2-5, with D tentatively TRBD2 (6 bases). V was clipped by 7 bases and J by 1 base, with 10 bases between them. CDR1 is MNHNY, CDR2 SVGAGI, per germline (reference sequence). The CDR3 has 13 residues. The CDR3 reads CASKVSGQETQYF. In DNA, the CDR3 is TGTGCCAGCAAGGTTAGCGGCCAAGAGACCCAGTACTTC.

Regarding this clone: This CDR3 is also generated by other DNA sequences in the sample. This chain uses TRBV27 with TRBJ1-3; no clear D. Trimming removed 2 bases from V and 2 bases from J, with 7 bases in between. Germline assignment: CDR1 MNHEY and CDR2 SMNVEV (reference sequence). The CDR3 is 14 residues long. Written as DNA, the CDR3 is TGTGCCAGCAGTTTACGAGGGACTGGAAACACCATATATTTT. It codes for CASSLRGTGNTIYF.

The CDR3 loop is CASSSRYSSYNEQFF. The DNA for the CDR3 is TGTGCCAGCAGCTCCAGGTACTCCTCCTACAATGAGCAGTTCTTC. V usage is TRBV28 and J usage is TRBJ2-1; D remains unclear. Germline lookup yields CDR1 MDHEN and CDR2 SYDVKM. The CDR3 has 15 residues. V was shortened by 6 bases and J by 0 bases, with 12 bases between the two germline ends.

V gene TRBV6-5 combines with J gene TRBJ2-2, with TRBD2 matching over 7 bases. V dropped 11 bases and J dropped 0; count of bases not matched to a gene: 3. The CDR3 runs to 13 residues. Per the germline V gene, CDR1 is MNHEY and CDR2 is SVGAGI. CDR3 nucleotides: TGTGCCGCTAGCGGTCCGAACACCGGGGAGCTGTTTTTT. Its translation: CAASGPNTGELFF.

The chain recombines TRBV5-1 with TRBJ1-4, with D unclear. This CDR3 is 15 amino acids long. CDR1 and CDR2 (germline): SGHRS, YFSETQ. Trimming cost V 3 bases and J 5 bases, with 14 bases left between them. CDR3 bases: TGCGCCAGCAGCTACGACACGGCCTCGAATGAAAAACTGTTTTTT. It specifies CASSYDTASNEKLFF.

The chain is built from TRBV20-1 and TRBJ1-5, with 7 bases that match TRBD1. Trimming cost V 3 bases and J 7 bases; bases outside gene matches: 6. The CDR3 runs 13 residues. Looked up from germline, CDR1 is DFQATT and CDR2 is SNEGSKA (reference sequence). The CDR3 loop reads CSASPGGRQPQHF. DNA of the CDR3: TGCAGTGCTAGTCCAGGGGGAAGGCAGCCCCAGCATTTT.

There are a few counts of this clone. The CDR3 is CASSQDFDNSPLHF. The CDR3 DNA reads TGCGCCAGCAGCCAAGACTTTGATAATTCACCCCTCCACTTT. V is TRBV4-1 and J is TRBJ1-6; D gene ambiguous. Trimming removed 0 bases at V and 5 bases at J, with 5 bases between. CDR1 and CDR2 (germline): MGHRA, YSYEKL. This CDR3 spans 14 amino acids.

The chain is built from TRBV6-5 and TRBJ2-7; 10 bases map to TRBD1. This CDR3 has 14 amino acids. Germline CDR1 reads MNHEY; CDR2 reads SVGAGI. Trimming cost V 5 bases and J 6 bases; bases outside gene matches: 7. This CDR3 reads CASSRGTGVLEQYV. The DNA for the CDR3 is TGTGCCAGCAGTCGCGGGACAGGGGTTCTCGAGCAGTACGTC.

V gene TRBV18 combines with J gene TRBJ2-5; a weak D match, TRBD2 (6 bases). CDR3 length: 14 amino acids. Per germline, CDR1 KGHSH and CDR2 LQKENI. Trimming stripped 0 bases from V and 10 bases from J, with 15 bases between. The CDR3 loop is CASSPPSVGGDQYF. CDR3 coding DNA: TGTGCCAGCTCACCACCGTCCGTCGGCGGGGACCAGTACTTC.

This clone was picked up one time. The DNA of the CDR3 is TGTGCCAGCAGTCCCGGCGCCGGGACAGGGTCGAATCAGCCCCAGCATTTT. It encodes CASSPGAGTGSNQPQHF. V and J are TRBV28 and TRBJ1-5, with 9 positions matching TRBD1. The length of the CDR3 is 17 residues. Germline values: CDR1 MDHEN, CDR2 SYDVKM. Losses at the gene ends were 5 bases for V and 4 bases for J; bases not matched to a gene: 12.

The CDR3 is CASSMTASGNTIYF. CDR3 in DNA: TGTGCCAGTAGTATGACAGCTTCTGGAAACACCATATATTTT. The chain uses TRBV19 and TRBJ1-3; the D gene is possibly TRBD1 (5 bases). The CDR3 is 14 amino acids. The germline V gene encodes CDR1 LNHDA and CDR2 SQIVND (reference sequence). Deletions cut 3 bases from V and 1 base from J, with 7 bases between.

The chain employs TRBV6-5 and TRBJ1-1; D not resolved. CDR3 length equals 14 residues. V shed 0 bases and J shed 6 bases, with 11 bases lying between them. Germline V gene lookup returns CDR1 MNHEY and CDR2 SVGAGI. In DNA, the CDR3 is TGTGCCAGCAGTTACTCTGCCGGCATCGCTGAAGCTTTCTTT. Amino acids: CASSYSAGIAEAFF.

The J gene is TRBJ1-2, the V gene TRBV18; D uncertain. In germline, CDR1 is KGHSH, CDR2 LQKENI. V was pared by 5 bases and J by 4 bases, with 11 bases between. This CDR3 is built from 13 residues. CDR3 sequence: CASSETESYGYTF. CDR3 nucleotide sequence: TGTGCCAGCTCAGAGACGGAGTCCTATGGCTACACCTTC. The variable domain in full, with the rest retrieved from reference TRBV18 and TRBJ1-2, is NAGVMQNPRHLVRRRGQEARLRCSPMKGHSHVYWYRQLPEEGLKFMVYLQKENIIDESGMPKERFSAEFPKEGPSILRIQQVVRGDSAAYFCASSETESYGYTFGSGTRLTVV.

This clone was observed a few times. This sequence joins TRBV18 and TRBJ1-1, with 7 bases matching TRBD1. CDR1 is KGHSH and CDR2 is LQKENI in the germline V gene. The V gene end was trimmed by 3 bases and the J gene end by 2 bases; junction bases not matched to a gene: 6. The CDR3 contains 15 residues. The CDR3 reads CASSPARDRNTEAFF. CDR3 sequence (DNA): TGTGCCAGCTCACCCGCAAGGGACAGAAACACTGAAGCTTTCTTT.

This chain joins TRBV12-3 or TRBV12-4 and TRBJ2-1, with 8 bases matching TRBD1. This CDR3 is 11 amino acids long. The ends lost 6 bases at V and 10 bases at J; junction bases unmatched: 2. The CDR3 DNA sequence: TGTGCCAGCAGCCGACAGGGGGAGCAGTTCTTC. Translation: CASSRQGEQFF.

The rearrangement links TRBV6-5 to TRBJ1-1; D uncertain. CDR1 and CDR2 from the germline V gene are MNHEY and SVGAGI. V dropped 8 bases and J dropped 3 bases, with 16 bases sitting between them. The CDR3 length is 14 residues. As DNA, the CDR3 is TGTGCCAGCTCCTCAGAGGGAGGGTACACTGAAGCTTTCTTT. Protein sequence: CASSSEGGYTEAFF.

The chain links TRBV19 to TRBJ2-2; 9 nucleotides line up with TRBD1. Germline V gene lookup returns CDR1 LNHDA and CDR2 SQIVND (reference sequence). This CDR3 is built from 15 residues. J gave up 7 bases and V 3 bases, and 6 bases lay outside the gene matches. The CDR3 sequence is CASSIGTGSIGELFF. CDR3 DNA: TGTGCCAGTAGTATTGGGACAGGGTCTATCGGGGAGCTGTTTTTT.

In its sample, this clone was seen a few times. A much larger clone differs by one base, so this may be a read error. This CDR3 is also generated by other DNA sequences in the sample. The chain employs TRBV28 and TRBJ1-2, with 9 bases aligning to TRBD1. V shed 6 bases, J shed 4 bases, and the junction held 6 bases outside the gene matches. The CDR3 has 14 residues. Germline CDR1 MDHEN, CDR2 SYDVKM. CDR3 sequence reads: CASRGTGRGYGYTF. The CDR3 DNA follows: TGTGCCAGCAGGGGGACAGGGCGCGGCTATGGCTACACCTTC.

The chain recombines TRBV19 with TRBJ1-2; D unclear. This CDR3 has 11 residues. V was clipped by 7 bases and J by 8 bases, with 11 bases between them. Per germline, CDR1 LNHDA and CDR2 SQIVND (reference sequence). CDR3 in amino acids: CASIGSWGYTF. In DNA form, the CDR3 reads TGTGCCAGTATTGGGTCCTGGGGCTACACCTTC.

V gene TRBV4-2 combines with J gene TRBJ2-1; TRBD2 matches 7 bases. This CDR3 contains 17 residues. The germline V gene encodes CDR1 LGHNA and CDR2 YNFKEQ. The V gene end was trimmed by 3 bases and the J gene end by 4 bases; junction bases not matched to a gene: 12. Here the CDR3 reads CASSQGGTLTTYNEQFF. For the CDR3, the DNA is TGTGCCAGCAGCCAGGGGGGGACTCTGACTACTTACAATGAGCAGTTCTTC.

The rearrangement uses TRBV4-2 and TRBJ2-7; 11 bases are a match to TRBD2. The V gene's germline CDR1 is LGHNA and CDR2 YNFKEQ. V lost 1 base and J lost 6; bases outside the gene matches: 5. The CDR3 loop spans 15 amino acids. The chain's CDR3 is CASSQGTSGPSEQYF. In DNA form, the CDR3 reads TGTGCCAGCAGCCAAGGGACTAGCGGGCCCTCCGAGCAGTACTTC.

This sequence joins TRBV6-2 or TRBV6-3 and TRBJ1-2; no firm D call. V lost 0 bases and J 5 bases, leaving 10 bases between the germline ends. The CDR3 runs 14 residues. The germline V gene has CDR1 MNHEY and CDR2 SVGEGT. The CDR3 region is CASSYSLRSYGYTF. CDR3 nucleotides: TGTGCCAGCAGTTACTCTCTAAGGTCGTATGGCTACACCTTC.

The CDR3 DNA is TGTGCCAGCAGCCCTACTCCCTTTGTTGCGCGCGTGACAGATACGCAGTATTTT. Its protein product is CASSPTPFVARVTDTQYF. The rearrangement links TRBV11-3 to TRBJ2-3; the D is unclear. V was pared by 5 bases and J by 3 bases, with 24 bases between. The CDR3 totals 18 residues. Germline loops: CDR1 SGHNT, CDR2 YENEEA.

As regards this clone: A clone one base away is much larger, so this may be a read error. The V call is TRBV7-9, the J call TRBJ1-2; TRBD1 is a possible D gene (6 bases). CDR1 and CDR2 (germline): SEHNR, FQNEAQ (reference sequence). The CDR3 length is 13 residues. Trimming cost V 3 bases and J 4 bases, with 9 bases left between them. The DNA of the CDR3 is TGTGCCAGCAGCTTCGGACAGCTCTATGGCTACACCTTC. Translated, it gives CASSFGQLYGYTF. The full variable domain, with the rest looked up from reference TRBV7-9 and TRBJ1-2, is DTGVSQNPRHKITKRGQNVTFRCDPISEHNRLYWYRQTLGQGPEFLTYFQNEAQLEKSRLLSDRFSAERPKGSFSTLEIQRTEQGDSAMYLCASSFGQLYGYTFGSGTRLTVV.

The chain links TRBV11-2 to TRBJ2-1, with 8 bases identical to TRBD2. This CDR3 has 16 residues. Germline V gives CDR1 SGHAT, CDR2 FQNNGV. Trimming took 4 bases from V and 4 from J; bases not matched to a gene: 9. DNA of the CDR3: TGTGCCAGCAGCTCCCATCCGGGACTAGGGTACAATGAGCAGTTCTTC. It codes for CASSSHPGLGYNEQFF.